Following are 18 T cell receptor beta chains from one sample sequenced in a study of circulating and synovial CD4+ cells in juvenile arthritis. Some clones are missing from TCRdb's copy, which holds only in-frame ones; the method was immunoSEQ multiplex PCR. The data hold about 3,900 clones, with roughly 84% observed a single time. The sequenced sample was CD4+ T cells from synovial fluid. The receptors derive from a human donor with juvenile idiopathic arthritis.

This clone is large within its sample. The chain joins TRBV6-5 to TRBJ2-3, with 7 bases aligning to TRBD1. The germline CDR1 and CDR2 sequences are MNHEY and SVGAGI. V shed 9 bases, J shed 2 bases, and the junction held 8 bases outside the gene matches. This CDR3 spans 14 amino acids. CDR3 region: CASRPGQITDTQYF. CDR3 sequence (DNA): TGTGCCAGTCGACCGGGACAGATCACAGATACGCAGTATTTT.

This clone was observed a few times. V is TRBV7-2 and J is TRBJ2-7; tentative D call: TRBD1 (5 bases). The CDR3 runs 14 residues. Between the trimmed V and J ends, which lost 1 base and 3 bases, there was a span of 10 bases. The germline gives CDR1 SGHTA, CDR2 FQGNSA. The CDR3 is CASSLEQAYYEQYF. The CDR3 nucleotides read TGTGCCAGCAGCTTAGAACAGGCCTACTACGAGCAGTACTTC.

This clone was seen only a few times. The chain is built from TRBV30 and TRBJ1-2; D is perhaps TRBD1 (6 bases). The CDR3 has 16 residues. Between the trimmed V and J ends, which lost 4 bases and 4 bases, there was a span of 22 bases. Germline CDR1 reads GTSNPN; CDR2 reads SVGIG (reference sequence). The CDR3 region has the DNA TGTGCCTGGACGGCCCCTACCCGGGGCAGGGGCTATGGCTACACCTTC. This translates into CAWTAPTRGRGYGYTF.

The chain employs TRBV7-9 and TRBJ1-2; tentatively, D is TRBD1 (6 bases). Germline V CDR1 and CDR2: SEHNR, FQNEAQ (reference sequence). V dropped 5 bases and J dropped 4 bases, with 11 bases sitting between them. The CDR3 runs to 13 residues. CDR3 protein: CASSRGGSYGYTF. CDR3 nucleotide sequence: TGTGCCAGCAGCCGTGGGGGCAGCTATGGCTACACCTTC.

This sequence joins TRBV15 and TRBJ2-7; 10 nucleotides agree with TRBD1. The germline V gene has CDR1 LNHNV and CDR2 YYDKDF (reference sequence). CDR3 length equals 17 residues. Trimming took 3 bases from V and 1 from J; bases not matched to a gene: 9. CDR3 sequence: CATSSPGQGLRSYEQYF. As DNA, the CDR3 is TGTGCCACCAGCAGCCCGGGACAGGGGTTAAGATCCTACGAGCAGTACTTC.

The DNA for the CDR3 is TGTGCCAGCAGCCCCGCGGCGGGCACATCAGAGACCCAGTACTTC. It specifies CASSPAAGTSETQYF. The chain joins TRBV7-2 to TRBJ2-5; D possibly corresponds to TRBD2 (5 bases). The germline V and J ends were trimmed by 5 bases and 4 bases, with 17 bases remaining between them. CDR1 is SGHTA, CDR2 FQGNSA, per germline. The CDR3 loop spans 15 amino acids.

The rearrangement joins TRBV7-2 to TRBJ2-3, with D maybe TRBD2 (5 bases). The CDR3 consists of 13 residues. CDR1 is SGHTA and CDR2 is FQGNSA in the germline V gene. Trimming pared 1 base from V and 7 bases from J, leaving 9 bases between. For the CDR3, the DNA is TGTGCCAGCAGCTTAGAGTCCGGGAATACGCAGTATTTT. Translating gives CASSLESGNTQYF.

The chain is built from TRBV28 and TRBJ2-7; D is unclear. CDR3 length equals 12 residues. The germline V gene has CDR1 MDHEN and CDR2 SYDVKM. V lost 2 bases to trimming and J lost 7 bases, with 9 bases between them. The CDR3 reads CASSLVSREQYF. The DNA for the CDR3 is TGTGCCAGCAGTTTAGTCTCCCGGGAGCAGTACTTC.

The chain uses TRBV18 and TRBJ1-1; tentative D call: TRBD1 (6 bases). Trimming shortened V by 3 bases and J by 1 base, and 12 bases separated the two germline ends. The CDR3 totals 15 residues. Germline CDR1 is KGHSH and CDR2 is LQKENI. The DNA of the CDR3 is TGTGCCAGCTCACCTTTCTCGACAGGGAACACTGAAGCTTTCTTT. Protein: CASSPFSTGNTEAFF.

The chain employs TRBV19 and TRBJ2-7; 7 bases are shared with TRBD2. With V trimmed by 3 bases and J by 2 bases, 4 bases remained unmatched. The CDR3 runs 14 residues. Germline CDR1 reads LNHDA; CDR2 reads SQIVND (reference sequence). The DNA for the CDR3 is TGTGCCAGTAGTATTGGGAGGGGCGCCTACGAGCAGTACTTC. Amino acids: CASSIGRGAYEQYF. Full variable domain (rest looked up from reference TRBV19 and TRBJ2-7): DGGITQSPKYLFRKEGQNVTLSCEQNLNHDAMYWYRQDPGQGLRLIYYSQIVNDFQKGDIAEGYSVSREKKESFPLTVTSAQKNPTAFYLCASSIGRGAYEQYFGPGTRLTVT.

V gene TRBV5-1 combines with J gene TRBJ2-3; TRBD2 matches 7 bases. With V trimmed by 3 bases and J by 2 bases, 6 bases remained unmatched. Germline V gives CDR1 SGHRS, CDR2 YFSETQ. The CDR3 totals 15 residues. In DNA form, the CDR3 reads TGCGCCAGCAGCTACCGGGACTATCCCACAGATACGCAGTATTTT. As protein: CASSYRDYPTDTQYF.

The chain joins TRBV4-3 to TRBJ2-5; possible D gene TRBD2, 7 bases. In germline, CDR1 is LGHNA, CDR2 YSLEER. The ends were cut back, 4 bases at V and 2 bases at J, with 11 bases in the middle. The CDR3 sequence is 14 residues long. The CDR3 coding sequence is TGCGCCAGCAGCCTGGAGGGGGGGCAAGAGACCCAGTACTTC. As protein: CASSLEGGQETQYF.

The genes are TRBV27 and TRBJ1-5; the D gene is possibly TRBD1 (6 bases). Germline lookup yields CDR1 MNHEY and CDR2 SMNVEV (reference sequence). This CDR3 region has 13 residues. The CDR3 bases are TGTGCAACCGGGGCAGGGGCACGTCAGCCCCAGCATTTT. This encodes CATGAGARQPQHF.

The chain's CDR3 is CASSRGGEGANVLTF. As DNA, the CDR3 is TGCGCCAGCAGCCGCGGGGGGGAAGGGGCCAACGTCCTGACTTTC. This chain uses TRBV4-1 with TRBJ2-6, with 9 bases aligning to TRBD2. The CDR3 consists of 15 residues. Germline values: CDR1 MGHRA, CDR2 YSYEKL. Trimming removed 4 bases from V and 4 bases from J; junction bases left unmatched: 2.

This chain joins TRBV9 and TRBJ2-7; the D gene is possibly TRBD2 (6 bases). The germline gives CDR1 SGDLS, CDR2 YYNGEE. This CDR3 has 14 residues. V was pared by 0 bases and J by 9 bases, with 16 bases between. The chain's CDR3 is CASSVGDSLSVQYF. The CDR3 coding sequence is TGTGCCAGCAGCGTAGGGGACTCCTTAAGTGTGCAGTACTTC.

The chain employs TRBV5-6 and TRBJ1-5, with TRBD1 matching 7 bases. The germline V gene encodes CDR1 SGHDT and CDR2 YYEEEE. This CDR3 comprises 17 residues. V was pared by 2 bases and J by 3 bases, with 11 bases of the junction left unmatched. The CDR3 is CASSLFSGQRYNQPQHF. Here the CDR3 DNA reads TGTGCCAGCAGCTTATTTTCGGGACAGAGATACAATCAGCCCCAGCATTTT.

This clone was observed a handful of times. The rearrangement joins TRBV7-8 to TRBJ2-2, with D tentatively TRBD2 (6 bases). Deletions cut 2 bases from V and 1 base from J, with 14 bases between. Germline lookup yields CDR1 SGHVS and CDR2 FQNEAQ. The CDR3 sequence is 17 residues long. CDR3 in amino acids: CASSLRSGGENTGELFF. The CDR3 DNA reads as TGTGCCAGCAGCTTAAGGTCTGGCGGGGAGAACACCGGGGAGCTGTTTTTT.

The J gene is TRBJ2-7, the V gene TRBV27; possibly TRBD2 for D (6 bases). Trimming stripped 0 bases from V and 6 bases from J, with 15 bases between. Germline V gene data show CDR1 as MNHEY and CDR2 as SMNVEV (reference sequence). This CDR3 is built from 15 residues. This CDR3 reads CASSLSPQEGREQYF. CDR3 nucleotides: TGTGCCAGCAGTTTATCCCCTCAGGAGGGCCGCGAGCAGTACTTC.